The clone carrying this T cell receptor (beta chain) was observed at least ten times. The authors amplified TCR beta CDR3 regions from RNA transcripts. RT-PCR in the first round used HTBI primers; a second-round multiplex PCR followed. TCRdb redid the calling of the multiplex PCR reads with MiXCR, one entry per CDR3 protein. The sample lists 300,000 or so distinct CDR3 sequences; about a sixth were seen once. The data were obtained in a study of Graves' ophthalmopathy and Graves' hyperthyroidism. Moderate-to-severe activity, with CAS ≥3, NOSPECS ≥4 and duration under 3 months, characterized the donors with ophthalmopathy. The sample was peripheral blood. The sequence came from an adult man with Graves' ophthalmopathy.

This CDR3 is CASSGGGTNTEAFF. The CDR3, as DNA: TGCGCCAGCAGCGGGGGGGGGACGAACACTGAAGCTTTCTTT. The chain is built from TRBV5-1 and TRBJ1-1; maybe TRBD1 (5 bases). The CDR3 runs to 14 residues. Between the trimmed V and J ends, which lost 4 bases and 1 base, there was a span of 11 bases. The germline V gene encodes CDR1 SGHRS and CDR2 YFSETQ.